This T cell receptor beta chain originates from a study of cytomegalovirus exposure and HLA in healthy donors. Each donor was healthy, and each was a bone marrow donor. This PCR relied on a set of 60 Vbeta primers and 13 Jbeta primers. The data were produced by immunoSEQ multiplex PCR, yet TCRdb's version contains in-frame clones alone and is incomplete. The sample has nearly 110,000 clones; 60% to 75% are singletons. The CDR3 totals 15 residues. Germline V lookup: CDR1 SGHRS, CDR2 YFSETQ. J gave up 4 bases and V 4 bases, and 7 bases lay outside the gene matches. The sample was PBMCs. The rearrangement joins TRBV5-1 to TRBJ2-3; 9 bases match TRBD2. This clonotype was obtained from a man aged 25 to 45 in good health and CMV-seronegative. For the CDR3, the DNA is TGCGCCAGCAGCATAAGCGGGGGGCGCGCAGATACGCAGTATTTT. This encodes CASSISGGRADTQYF.